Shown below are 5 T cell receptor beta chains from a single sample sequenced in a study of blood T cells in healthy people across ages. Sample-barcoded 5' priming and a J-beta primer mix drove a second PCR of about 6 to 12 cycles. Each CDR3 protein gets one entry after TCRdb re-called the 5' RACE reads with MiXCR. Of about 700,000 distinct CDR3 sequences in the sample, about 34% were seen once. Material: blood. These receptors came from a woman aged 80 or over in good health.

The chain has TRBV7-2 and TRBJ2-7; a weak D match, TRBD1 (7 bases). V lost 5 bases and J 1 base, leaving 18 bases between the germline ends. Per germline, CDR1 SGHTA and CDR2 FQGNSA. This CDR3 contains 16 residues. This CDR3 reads CASSGYQGGRSYEQYF. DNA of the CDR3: TGTGCCAGCAGCGGGTATCAGGGGGGAAGGTCCTACGAGCAGTACTTC.

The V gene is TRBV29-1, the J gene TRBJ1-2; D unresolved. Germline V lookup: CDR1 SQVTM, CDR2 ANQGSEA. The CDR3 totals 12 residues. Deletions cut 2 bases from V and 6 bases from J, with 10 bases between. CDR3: CSVEKAVNGYTF. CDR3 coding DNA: TGCAGCGTTGAAAAGGCAGTCAATGGCTACACCTTC.

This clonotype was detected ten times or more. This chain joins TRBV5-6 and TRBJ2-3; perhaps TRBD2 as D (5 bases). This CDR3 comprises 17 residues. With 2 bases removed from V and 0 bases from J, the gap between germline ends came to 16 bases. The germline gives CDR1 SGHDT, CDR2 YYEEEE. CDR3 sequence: CASSFRVDLGSTDTQYF. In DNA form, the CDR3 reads TGTGCCAGCAGCTTTAGGGTGGACTTAGGTAGCACAGATACGCAGTATTTT.

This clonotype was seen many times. CDR3 nucleotides: TGTGCCAGCAATCAGGGGGTTGATCTAAGGCAGTACTTC. Translating it yields CASNQGVDLRQYF. This chain links TRBV28 with TRBJ2-7, with 7 bases identical to TRBD1. J was trimmed by 9 bases and V by 7 bases; bases with no gene match: 12. The CDR3 totals 13 residues. Germline V gene data show CDR1 as MDHEN and CDR2 as SYDVKM.

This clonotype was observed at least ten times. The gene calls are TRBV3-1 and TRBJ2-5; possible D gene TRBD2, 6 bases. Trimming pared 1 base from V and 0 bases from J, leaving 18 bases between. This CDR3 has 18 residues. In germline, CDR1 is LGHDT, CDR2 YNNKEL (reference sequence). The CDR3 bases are TGTGCCAGCAGCCAAGGATGGGGGGAAAAGTCGTACCAAGAGACCCAGTACTTC. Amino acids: CASSQGWGEKSYQETQYF.